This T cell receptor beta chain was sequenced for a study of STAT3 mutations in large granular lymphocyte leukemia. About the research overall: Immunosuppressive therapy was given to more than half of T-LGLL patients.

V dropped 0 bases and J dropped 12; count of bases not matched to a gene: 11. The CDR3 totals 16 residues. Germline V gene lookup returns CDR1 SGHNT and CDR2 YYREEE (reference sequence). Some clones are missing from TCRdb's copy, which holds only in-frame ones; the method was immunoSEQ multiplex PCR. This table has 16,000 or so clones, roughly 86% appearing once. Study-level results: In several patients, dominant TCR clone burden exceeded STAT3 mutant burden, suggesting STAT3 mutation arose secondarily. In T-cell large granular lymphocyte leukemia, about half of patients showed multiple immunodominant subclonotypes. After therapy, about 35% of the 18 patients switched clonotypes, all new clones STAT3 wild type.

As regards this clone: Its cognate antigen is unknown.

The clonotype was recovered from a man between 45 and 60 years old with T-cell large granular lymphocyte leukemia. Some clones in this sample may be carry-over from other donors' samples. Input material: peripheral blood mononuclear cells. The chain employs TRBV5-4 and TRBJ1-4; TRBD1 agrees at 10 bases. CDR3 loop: CASSLGGQGPQKELFF. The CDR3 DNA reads TGTGCCAGCAGCTTGGGGGGACAGGGGCCCCAGAAGGAACTGTTTTTT.